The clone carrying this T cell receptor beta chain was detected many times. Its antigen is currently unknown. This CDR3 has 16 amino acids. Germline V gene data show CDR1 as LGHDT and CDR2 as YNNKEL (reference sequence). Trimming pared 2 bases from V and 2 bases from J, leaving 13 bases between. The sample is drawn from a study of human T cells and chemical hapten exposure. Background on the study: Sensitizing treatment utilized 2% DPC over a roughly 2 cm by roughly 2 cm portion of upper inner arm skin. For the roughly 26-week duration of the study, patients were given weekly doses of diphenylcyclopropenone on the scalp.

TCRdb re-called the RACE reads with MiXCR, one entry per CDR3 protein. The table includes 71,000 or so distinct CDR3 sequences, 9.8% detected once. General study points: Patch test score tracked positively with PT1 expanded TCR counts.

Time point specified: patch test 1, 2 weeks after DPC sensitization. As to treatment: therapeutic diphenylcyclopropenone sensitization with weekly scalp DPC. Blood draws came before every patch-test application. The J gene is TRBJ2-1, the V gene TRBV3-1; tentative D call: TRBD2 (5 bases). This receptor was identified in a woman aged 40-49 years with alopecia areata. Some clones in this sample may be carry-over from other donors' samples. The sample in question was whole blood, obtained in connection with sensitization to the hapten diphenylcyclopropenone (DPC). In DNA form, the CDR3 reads TGTGCCAGCAGCCAAAGATTGCCGGGGACCTACAATGAGCAGTTCTTC. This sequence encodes CASSQRLPGTYNEQFF.